The 7 T cell receptor beta chains in this list originate from one sample, sequenced in a study of shared clonotypes between healthy human individuals. Clones were sequenced by immunoSEQ multiplex PCR, and TCRdb holds only the in-frame ones, with some missing. The sample yields approximately 2.1 million clones, 80% to 95% seen once. Sequenced material: naive CD4+ T cells from PBMCs. The sample's subset: CD45RA+ positively selected. The receptors were gathered from a man in his late teens or twenties in good health. Some clones in this sample may be carry-over from other donors' samples.

Note on this clone: Other nucleotide sequences from this sample produce the same CDR3. This rearrangement joins TRBV28 to TRBJ1-2; D gene unclear. V lost 6 bases and J 3 bases, leaving 5 bases between the germline ends. Per the germline V gene, CDR1 is MDHEN and CDR2 is SYDVKM. The CDR3 loop spans 11 amino acids. CDR3 bases: TGTGCCAGCAGCCGCGACTATGGCTACACCTTC. Encoded protein: CASSRDYGYTF.

The chain couples TRBV6-5 to TRBJ1-4, with 8 bases lining up with TRBD1. Germline V gene sequence: CDR1 MNHEY, CDR2 SVGAGI. Germline trimming cut 6 bases from V and 4 bases from J; bases unmatched to any gene: 7. The CDR3 consists of 15 residues. The CDR3 protein is CASRKQGGINEKLFF. In DNA form, the CDR3 reads TGTGCCAGCAGGAAACAGGGGGGGATTAATGAAAAACTGTTTTTT.

The chain employs TRBV2 and TRBJ2-3; possibly TRBD2 for D (6 bases). V was clipped by 8 bases and J by 2 bases, with 11 bases between them. There are 13 residues in the CDR3. CDR1 is SNHLY, CDR2 FYNNEI, per germline. CDR3 residues: CASLRDFTDTQYF. In DNA, the CDR3 is TGTGCCAGCCTAAGGGACTTCACAGATACGCAGTATTTT. Full variable domain (rest looked up from reference TRBV2 and TRBJ2-3): EPEVTQTPSHQVTQMGQEVILRCVPISNHLYFYWYRQILGQKVEFLVSFYNNEISEKSEIFDDQFSVERPDGSNFTLKIRSTKLEDSAMYFCASLRDFTDTQYFGPGTRLTVL.

The V and J genes are TRBV28 and TRBJ1-4; D remains ambiguous. The CDR3 is made up of 15 amino acids. Germline V gene data show CDR1 as MDHEN and CDR2 as SYDVKM. Deletions cut 5 bases from V and 6 bases from J, with 16 bases between. This chain's CDR3 is CASSPAHIGHEKLFF. The CDR3 DNA sequence: TGTGCCAGCAGTCCTGCACACATAGGTCATGAAAAACTGTTTTTT.

The V call is TRBV5-4, the J call TRBJ1-2, with D possibly TRBD1 on 6 matching bases. The germline V gene encodes CDR1 SGHNT and CDR2 YYREEE (reference sequence). The V gene lost 3 bases and the J gene lost 4 bases, with 19 bases spanning the gap. The CDR3 is 16 amino acids. The CDR3 loop reads CASSSASGGPGYGYTF. CDR3 DNA sequence: TGTGCCAGCAGCTCCGCGAGTGGGGGGCCTGGCTATGGCTACACCTTC.

The chain couples TRBV15 to TRBJ2-7, with 8 bases matching TRBD1. V lost 4 bases and J lost 4; bases outside the gene matches: 9. The CDR3 has 15 residues. CDR1 is LNHNV, CDR2 YYDKDF, per germline (reference sequence). The CDR3 DNA sequence: TGTGCCACCAGCATTGGGCCAGGGGGCGCGTACGAGCAGTACTTC. This sequence encodes CATSIGPGGAYEQYF.

The chain links TRBV4-2 to TRBJ1-3, with no clear D. V lost 1 base and J lost 0, with 7 bases in between. This CDR3 has 15 amino acids. The germline V gene has CDR1 LGHNA and CDR2 YNFKEQ. CDR3 coding DNA: TGTGCCAGCAGCCAAGGAACCTTCTCTGGAAACACCATATATTTT. Translation: CASSQGTFSGNTIYF.